The 7 T cell receptor beta chains given below trace back to one sample, sequenced in a study of T cell responses to AZD1222 COVID-19 vaccine. Profiling relied on immunoSEQ multiplex PCR, and the TCRdb table lists in-frame clones only, not all of them. Among around 140,000 clones listed, 70% to 90% were seen once. The sample consisted of peripheral blood, taken on day 0 of AZD1222 vaccination. The receptors originated from an adult in good health.

This clone was seen a single time. The chain carries TRBV6-5 and TRBJ1-4; perhaps TRBD1 as D (5 bases). This CDR3 has 12 amino acids. Per germline, CDR1 MNHEY and CDR2 SVGAGI. Between the trimmed V and J ends, which lost 8 bases and 5 bases, there was a span of 9 bases. For the CDR3, the DNA is TGTGCCAGCCGGCGGGGGAATGAAAAACTGTTTTTT. Translating gives CASRRGNEKLFF.

The J gene is TRBJ2-1, the V gene TRBV28; the match to TRBD2 covers 9 bases. V was clipped by 5 bases and J by 2 bases; unmatched bases: 4. CDR1 MDHEN and CDR2 SYDVKM come from the germline V gene. The CDR3 consists of 15 residues. The CDR3, as DNA: TGTGCCAGCAGTACAAGCGGGAGGACCTACAATGAGCAGTTCTTC. It encodes CASSTSGRTYNEQFF.

V is TRBV6-5 and J is TRBJ2-5; TRBD1 agrees at 7 bases. V shed 0 bases and J 5 bases; nucleotides not matched to a gene: 6. The CDR3 length is 15 residues. Germline V CDR1 and CDR2: MNHEY, SVGAGI. The CDR3 reads CASSYSGDSRETQYF. The CDR3 DNA reads TGTGCCAGCAGTTACTCGGGGGACAGCCGGGAGACCCAGTACTTC.

This sequence joins TRBV4-1 and TRBJ1-1; unclear D gene. CDR3 length equals 14 residues. The germline gives CDR1 MGHRA, CDR2 YSYEKL. Trimming stripped 2 bases from V and 0 bases from J, with 7 bases between. Here the CDR3 DNA reads TGCGCCAGCAGCCAACTTCAGATGAACACTGAAGCTTTCTTT. It codes for CASSQLQMNTEAFF.

This clone was recorded a few times. This chain uses TRBV5-4 with TRBJ2-7; D ambiguous. The V gene lost 1 base and the J gene lost 3 bases, with 8 bases spanning the gap. In germline, CDR1 is SGHNT, CDR2 YYREEE (reference sequence). This CDR3 contains 13 residues. The CDR3 spells CASSLYHGYEQYF. DNA of the CDR3: TGTGCCAGCAGCTTGTATCACGGCTACGAGCAGTACTTC. Supplemented by reference TRBV5-4 and TRBJ2-7, the full variable domain reads ETGVTQSPTHLIKTRGQQVTLRCSSQSGHNTVSWYQQALGQGPQFIFQYYREEENGRGNFPPRFSGLQFPNYSSELNVNALELDDSALYLCASSLYHGYEQYFGPGTRLTVT.

A few counts support this clone. V and J are TRBV2 and TRBJ1-1; no definite D call. V lost 5 bases and J 4 bases, leaving 8 bases between the germline ends. CDR1 and CDR2 from the germline V gene are SNHLY and FYNNEI. This CDR3 contains 12 residues. CDR3 bases: TGTGCCAGCAGTTGGGGTAGCACTGAAGCTTTCTTT. This encodes CASSWGSTEAFF.

The chain couples TRBV4-2 to TRBJ2-3, with 8 bases identical to TRBD2. The CDR3 runs to 16 residues. The trim removed 2 bases at V and 5 bases at J, leaving 9 bases unmatched. CDR1 and CDR2 from the germline V gene are LGHNA and YNFKEQ. CDR3 protein: CASSQTAGGQGDTQYF. The CDR3 bases are TGTGCCAGCAGCCAAACGGCGGGAGGTCAGGGAGATACGCAGTATTTT.